The rows below give T cell receptor beta chains drawn from one sample of a study of blood T cell repertoires in COVID-19. This table comes from immunoSEQ multiplex PCR, and its TCRdb copy is limited to in-frame clones, with some not included. In the table there are fewer than 400,000 clones, just under 90% of which are singletons. Sequenced sample: PBMCs or T cells enriched from blood (not recorded which). The source of these receptors is a woman between 45 and 60 years old who had recovered from COVID-19. CDR3s include the opening cysteine and the closing phenylalanine or tryptophan. Fields, in order: CDR3 DNA, CDR3 protein, clone size, D gene, J gene, V gene. The D gene is left open where the match is weak. Only part of the rows carry a size: once, few, many, or a class if the clone is expanded.

DNA: TGCGCCAGCAGCCAAGATCTTCCAGGGGGGCGTGTAGGTGAAAAACTGTTTTTT
CDR3: CASSQDLPGGRVGEKLFF
size: -
D: TRBD1
J: TRBJ1-4
V: TRBV4-1

DNA: TGTGCCAGCAGCTCGGACAGGCGCGGCACTGAAGCTTTCTTT
CDR3: CASSSDRRGTEAFF
size: -
D: TRBD1
J: TRBJ1-1
V: TRBV11-1

DNA: TGCAGCGTTGAAGCTGTGACAGGGGGCCACCGGGGCGAGCAGTACTTC
CDR3: CSVEAVTGGHRGEQYF
size: -
D: TRBD1
J: TRBJ2-7
V: TRBV29-1

DNA: TGTGCCAGCAGCGTAATGGGGGGAACGGAGACCCAGTACTTC
CDR3: CASSVMGGTETQYF
size: few
D: -
J: TRBJ2-5
V: TRBV9

DNA: TGTGCCTTATCGGACAGGGACCAATCTGACACTGAAGCTTTCTTT
CDR3: CALSDRDQSDTEAFF
size: -
D: TRBD1
J: TRBJ1-1
V: TRBV2

DNA: TGTGCCAGCTCACCCGACGGACAGGTCACTGAAGCTTTCTTT
CDR3: CASSPDGQVTEAFF
size: -
D: TRBD1
J: TRBJ1-1
V: TRBV18

DNA: TGCGCCAGCAGCTTGTTAAATCCGAACACTGAAGCTTTCTTT
CDR3: CASSLLNPNTEAFF
size: -
D: -
J: TRBJ1-1
V: TRBV5-1

DNA: TGTGCCAGCAGCTTAGCGGGGGGATCTGGAAACACCATATATTTT
CDR3: CASSLAGGSGNTIYF
size: once
D: -
J: TRBJ1-3
V: TRBV7-2

DNA: TGCGCCAGCAGCCAAGGAGTAAATTTTGGTAACGCCTACGAGCAGTACTTC
CDR3: CASSQGVNFGNAYEQYF
size: -
D: -
J: TRBJ2-7
V: TRBV4-1

DNA: TGTGCCAGTAGTGACCAAACCGGGACAGGGGGCGAGATTAATGAAAAACTGTTTTTT
CDR3: CASSDQTGTGGEINEKLFF
size: -
D: TRBD1
J: TRBJ1-4
V: TRBV19

DNA: TGTGCCAGTAGTTCCTCGGCGGGAGGGCACACTGAAGCTTTCTTT
CDR3: CASSSSAGGHTEAFF
size: -
D: -
J: TRBJ1-1
V: TRBV19

DNA: TGCAGCGTGGGACTGCCGCTTAATGAAAAACTGTTTTTT
CDR3: CSVGLPLNEKLFF
size: -
D: -
J: TRBJ1-4
V: TRBV29-1

DNA: TGTGCCAGCAGCTCCTCGACAGGGGGCTGGGATACGCAGTATTTT
CDR3: CASSSSTGGWDTQYF
size: few
D: TRBD1
J: TRBJ2-3
V: TRBV11-3

DNA: TGTGCCATCAGTGAGGACAGCCTCAATGAGCAGTTCTTC
CDR3: CAISEDSLNEQFF
size: once
D: -
J: TRBJ2-1
V: TRBV10-3

DNA: TGTGCCAGCAATCAGGGGCCCAATGAGCAGTTCTTC
CDR3: CASNQGPNEQFF
size: -
D: -
J: TRBJ2-1
V: TRBV2

DNA: TGTGCCACCAGTGATTCAGGATCCTACGAGCAGTACTTC
CDR3: CATSDSGSYEQYF
size: -
D: -
J: TRBJ2-7
V: TRBV24-1

DNA: TGTGCCACCAGAGGGGTCTCAAACACTGAAGCTTTCTTT
CDR3: CATRGVSNTEAFF
size: once
D: -
J: TRBJ1-1
V: TRBV24-1

DNA: TGTGCCAGCGGGACAGGAAGCTATGGCTACACCTTC
CDR3: CASGTGSYGYTF
size: -
D: TRBD1
J: TRBJ1-2
V: TRBV28

DNA: TGTGCCAGCAGCTTGGCGACAGGGTTGGGAGAGACCCAGTACTTC
CDR3: CASSLATGLGETQYF
size: -
D: TRBD1
J: TRBJ2-5
V: TRBV5-4

DNA: TGTGCCAGCAGCTTAGGCAGGGCAGCTAACTATGGCTACACCTTC
CDR3: CASSLGRAANYGYTF
size: -
D: -
J: TRBJ1-2
V: TRBV7-2

DNA: TGTGCCAGCAGAGACAGGGGGATAGACATTCAGTACTTC
CDR3: CASRDRGIDIQYF
size: -
D: TRBD1
J: TRBJ2-4
V: TRBV6-5

DNA: TGTGCCAGCAGCTTCGCAGCCGACACCCACGGCTACACCTTC
CDR3: CASSFAADTHGYTF
size: -
D: -
J: TRBJ1-2
V: TRBV7-9

DNA: TGTGCCTGGAGTAGCGGGGCACGCACGGTGTACTTC
CDR3: CAWSSGARTVYF
size: -
D: TRBD2
J: TRBJ2-5
V: TRBV30